The rows below give T cell receptor beta chains drawn from one sample of a study of T cells in Graves' hyperthyroidism and ophthalmopathy. TCRdb re-called the multiplex PCR reads with MiXCR, one entry per CDR3 protein. The data hold under 600,000 distinct CDR3 sequences, with approximately 16% observed a single time. Sequencing was done on a sample of blood. These receptors were taken from a woman aged 40 to 50 with Graves' ophthalmopathy. The CDR3 runs from the conserved cysteine through the conserved F or W. D genes are given only for firm matches. Size is stated for part of the rows, as once, few or many counts, or as a class when the clone is expanded.

D	size	J	V	DNA	CDR3
TRBD2	.	TRBJ2-5	TRBV13	TGTGCCAGCAGCGGAGGGACTAGCGGGAGGCCGAACGGAGAGACCCAGTACTTC	CASSGGTSGRPNGETQYF
.	many	TRBJ2-5	TRBV6-1	TGTGCCAGCGTTTTTCAAGAGACCCAGTACTTC	CASVFQETQYF
TRBD1	many	TRBJ2-7	TRBV27	TGTGCCAGCAGTTCCCCGGGACAGGGTCTCTACGAGCAGTACTTC	CASSSPGQGLYEQYF
.	few	TRBJ2-7	TRBV10-3	TGTGCCATCAGTGAGTCGAGGGCACAGTCCTACGAGCAGTACTTC	CAISESRAQSYEQYF
.	few	TRBJ1-1	TRBV5-6	TGTGCCAGCAGCTTGGTCCAGCGACTCAACACTGAAGCTTTCTTT	CASSLVQRLNTEAFF
TRBD2	.	TRBJ2-3	TRBV28	TGTGCCAGCAGTTTAAACGCGGGGGGGCACGCAGATACGCAGTATTTT	CASSLNAGGHADTQYF
.	.	TRBJ2-2	TRBV9	TGTGCCAGCAGCGTAGATGTGAGCGGGGAGCTGTTTTTT	CASSVDVSGELFF
.	few	TRBJ1-5	TRBV6-1	TGTGCCAGCAGGAAGGGCCACGATGTTCAGCCCCAGCATTTT	CASRKGHDVQPQHF
TRBD1	few	TRBJ1-4	TRBV5-1	TGCGCCAGCAGGACCGGGACAGGGGATTTAAGGGAAAAACTGTTTTTT	CASRTGTGDLREKLFF
.	many	TRBJ2-7	TRBV18	TGTGCCAGCTCTGCACCTCTAGACAGCAGGGACGAGCAGTACTTC	CASSAPLDSRDEQYF
.	.	TRBJ1-1	TRBV12-3/TRBV12-4	TGTGCCAGCAGTCCCCTCTGGGAAAACACTGAAGCTTTCTTT	CASSPLWENTEAFF
TRBD2	few	TRBJ2-7	TRBV5-1	TGCGCCAGCAGCTCACCTAGCGGGAGTAACGAGCAGTACTTC	CASSSPSGSNEQYF
TRBD1	many	TRBJ1-5	TRBV5-6	TGTGCCAGCAGCTACTGGACAGGGGGACGCGATCAGCCCCAGCATTTT	CASSYWTGGRDQPQHF
TRBD1	many	TRBJ1-1	TRBV20-1	TGCAGTGCTACAACACCGGGACAGAGGAACACTGAAGCTTTCTTT	CSATTPGQRNTEAFF
.	many	TRBJ2-7	TRBV6-1	TGTGCCAGCAGTTCTACTAGCAGTGTCGACGAGCAGTACTTC	CASSSTSSVDEQYF
.	many	TRBJ1-1	TRBV2	TGTGCCAGCAGTACCCCCGGGAACACTGAAGCTTTCTTT	CASSTPGNTEAFF
TRBD2	once	TRBJ2-7	TRBV2	TGTGCCAGCAGAGGACTAGCGGGTAGGTCCTACGAGCAGTACTTC	CASRGLAGRSYEQYF
.	.	TRBJ2-3	TRBV29-1	TGCAGCGCCGGGTTTCAAAGGACAGATACGCAGTATTTT	CSAGFQRTDTQYF
.	many	TRBJ1-5	TRBV10-3	TGTGCCATCAGTGATGCCGAGGGGCAGCCCCAGCATTTT	CAISDAEGQPQHF
TRBD2	.	TRBJ2-5	TRBV2	TGCGCCAGCAGCCAAGGGCTAGCGGGAGGGGCGGAGACCCAGTACTTC	CASSQGLAGGAETQYF
TRBD1	many	TRBJ2-7	TRBV28	TGTGCCAGCAGTCCCGCCCTAGGGCAGGGGGATTACGAGCAGTACTTC	CASSPALGQGDYEQYF
.	few	TRBJ2-3	TRBV6-1	TGTGCCAGCAGGGGGGGGGGCCGCACAGATACGCAGTATTTT	CASRGGGRTDTQYF
TRBD1	few	TRBJ1-2	TRBV30	TGTGCCTGGAGTGTAAGGACAGGGGGCAGTGGCTACACCTTC	CAWSVRTGGSGYTF
TRBD2	.	TRBJ2-3	TRBV5-4	TGTGCCAGCTACCCCCTAGAAGGGCGGGGGGGCTTGGATACGCAGTATTTT	CASYPLEGRGGLDTQYF
.	.	TRBJ1-5	TRBV28	TGTGCCAGCAGTGGGGGCCAGTTCAATCAGCCCCAGCATTTT	CASSGGQFNQPQHF
TRBD2	many	TRBJ2-5	TRBV6-1	TGTGCCAGCAGGAAGCGGGGGGGTATACAAGGGACCCAGTACTTC	CASRKRGGIQGTQYF
.	few	TRBJ1-6	TRBV12-5	TGTGCTAGTGGTTGGCGGGCAGGGCCACTCCCTTACTCACCCCTCCACTTT	CASGWRAGPLPYSPLHF
TRBD1	.	TRBJ2-5	TRBV13	TGTGCCAGCAGCAAACGACAGGGGGAGCAAGAGACCCAGTACTTC	CASSKRQGEQETQYF
.	many	TRBJ2-1	TRBV2	TGTGCCAGCAGTTTCGACGGGGATGAGCAGTTCTTC	CASSFDGDEQFF
TRBD1	few	TRBJ1-5	TRBV9	TGTGCCAGCAGCCCGAGCGGAGCGACAGGGAGCAATCAGCCCCAGCATTTT	CASSPSGATGSNQPQHF
.	many	TRBJ2-3	TRBV5-5	TGTGCCAGCAGCTTCCCACGGAAGCTGGGGGATACGCAGTATTTT	CASSFPRKLGDTQYF
.	many	TRBJ2-7	TRBV6-2/TRBV6-3	TGTGCCAGCAGTTTCAGGCACTCCTACGAGCAGTACTTC	CASSFRHSYEQYF
.	many	TRBJ1-6	TRBV28	TGTGCCAGCAGTTCCCCCCGGCGGGGAGGATATTCACCCCTCCACTTT	CASSSPRRGGYSPLHF
TRBD1	.	TRBJ2-6	TRBV3-1	TGTGCCAGCAGCCAAGACTCCATGGACAGGGGGCTCGCTGGGGCCAACGTCCTGACTTTC	CASSQDSMDRGLAGANVLTF
.	few	TRBJ2-1	TRBV5-1	TGCGCCAGCAGCGCCCGTCCGAGCCTTGGGAACAATGAGCAGTTCTTC	CASSARPSLGNNEQFF
.	few	TRBJ2-7	TRBV5-1	TGCGCCAGCAGCGGGGGACTTCAACACTACGAGCAGTACTTC	CASSGGLQHYEQYF
TRBD1	.	TRBJ2-7	TRBV7-9	TGTGCCAGCAGCTCAGTCCGGGACAGGCCCTTCTACGAGCAGTACTTC	CASSSVRDRPFYEQYF
.	few	TRBJ2-3	TRBV6-1	TGTGCCAGCAGTGCCTCAGGCGGGGGCACAGATACGCAGTATTTT	CASSASGGGTDTQYF
TRBD2	many	TRBJ2-3	TRBV20-1	TGCAGTGCTGTCGGCGGGGGGGCGGGAGATACGCAGTATTTT	CSAVGGGAGDTQYF
.	.	TRBJ1-6	TRBV5-1	TGCGCCAGCAGCTTGGACACTCTCTATAATTCACCCCTCCACTTT	CASSLDTLYNSPLHF
TRBD1	many	TRBJ2-1	TRBV20-1	TGCAGTGCTTTACAGGGGGGAAACAATGAGCAGTTCTTC	CSALQGGNNEQFF
.	few	TRBJ1-4	TRBV6-1	TGTGCCAGCAGTAACCGGGACACGGGTGAAAAACTGTTTTTT	CASSNRDTGEKLFF
.	many	TRBJ2-5	TRBV28	TGTGCCAGCAGTCCCGAGGGGGAGACCCAGTACTTC	CASSPEGETQYF
.	many	TRBJ1-1	TRBV20-1	TGCAGTGCTAGAGGGGGGTGGGGGACTGAAGCTTTCTTT	CSARGGWGTEAFF
.	few	TRBJ2-7	TRBV28	TGTGCCAGCAGTTTATCTAGGACAGTATCCTACGAGCAGTACTTC	CASSLSRTVSYEQYF
TRBD2	many	TRBJ2-5	TRBV12-3/TRBV12-4	TGTGCCAGCAGTGGGACTAGCGGGGGCCTACAAGAGACCCAGTACTTC	CASSGTSGGLQETQYF
.	many	TRBJ2-3	TRBV28	TGTGCCAGCGTGGGACAGCGGGTAGCTTTTTCTAGCACAGATACGCAGTATTTT	CASVGQRVAFSSTDTQYF
.	.	TRBJ1-6	TRBV7-2	TGTGCCGGCAGCCCCCGAAACCCCTCTCCCCTCCACTTT	CAGSPRNPSPLHF
TRBD1	.	TRBJ2-3	TRBV7-9	TGTGCCAGCAGCCTACAGACAGGGAGCCTTGGAGATACGCAGTATTTT	CASSLQTGSLGDTQYF
TRBD2	.	TRBJ2-1	TRBV19	TGTGCCAGTAGTATATCCCGGGGTGATGGGACTAGCGCCTACAATGAGCAGTTCTTC	CASSISRGDGTSAYNEQFF
.	few	TRBJ2-1	TRBV7-9	TGTGCCAGCAGCCCGGTGAGGACGGCAGGCAATGAGCAGTTCTTC	CASSPVRTAGNEQFF
TRBD2	many	TRBJ2-3	TRBV7-9	TGTGCCAGCAGCTTAGTGGCTAGCGGGAGGTCAGATACGCAGTATTTT	CASSLVASGRSDTQYF
.	.	TRBJ1-1	TRBV4-1	TGCGCCAGCAGCGAGGAATTAAACACTGAAGCTTTCTTT	CASSEELNTEAFF
.	.	TRBJ1-4	TRBV27	TGTGCCAGCAGTTTCATGGGAACTAATGAAAAACTGTTTTTT	CASSFMGTNEKLFF
TRBD1	many	TRBJ1-1	TRBV30	TGTGCCTGGATGAGACAGGGCGACACTGAAGCTTTCTTT	CAWMRQGDTEAFF
.	.	TRBJ2-3	TRBV20-1	TGCAGTGCTAGAGATCCTACAAAAACGGGGACGTCCACCAACACAGATACGCAGTATTTT	CSARDPTKTGTSTNTDTQYF
TRBD1	.	TRBJ2-1	TRBV12-3/TRBV12-4	TGTGCCAGCAGTTTTCGGGACAGGGGAGAAGAGCAGTTCTTC	CASSFRDRGEEQFF
TRBD1	many	TRBJ1-2	TRBV19	TGTGCCAGTAGACGGACAGGGAAGGATGGCTACACCTTC	CASRRTGKDGYTF
TRBD1	few	TRBJ2-5	TRBV12-5	TGTGCTAGTGGTACGGGACAGGGTGGAGAGACCCAGTACTTC	CASGTGQGGETQYF
.	.	TRBJ2-1	TRBV7-9	TGTGCCAGCAGCTTAGTCCTCCTCCGGGGTCGAGTCTCCTACAATGAGCAGTTCTTC	CASSLVLLRGRVSYNEQFF